One and the same sample provided the 24 T cell receptor beta chains below, sequenced in a study of T cell responses to AZD1222 COVID-19 vaccine. Some clones are missing from TCRdb's copy, which holds only in-frame ones; the method was immunoSEQ multiplex PCR. The sample consists of 100,000 to 150,000 clones, about 92% of them appearing once. The material was peripheral blood, obtained 28 days after the second AZD1222 dose. The receptors come from an adult who received the AZD1222 COVID-19 vaccine.

V and J are TRBV4-3 and TRBJ2-3; no firm D call. Germline-derived CDR1 and CDR2 are LGHNA and YSLEER. V was cut by 0 bases and J by 2 bases, with 12 bases left in between. This CDR3 region has 16 residues. The CDR3, as DNA: TGCGCCAGCAGCCAAGATTGGGCTCTCTCCACAGATACGCAGTATTTT. It yields the protein CASSQDWALSTDTQYF.

The DNA for the CDR3 is TGTGCCAGCAGCCCACTATCGAGGGGGCGCTTGGGAAACATTCAGTACTTC. This translates into CASSPLSRGRLGNIQYF. The V and J genes are TRBV28 and TRBJ2-4, with 7 positions matching TRBD1. Germline V gene lookup returns CDR1 MDHEN and CDR2 SYDVKM. J was trimmed by 6 bases and V by 6 bases; bases with no gene match: 17. This CDR3 is 17 amino acids long.

The chain combines TRBV19 with TRBJ1-2; 7 bases line up with TRBD1. The germline CDR1 and CDR2 sequences are LNHDA and SQIVND (reference sequence). The V and J ends lost 9 bases and 3 bases, in that order; junction bases with no gene match: 7. The CDR3 loop spans 13 amino acids. As DNA, the CDR3 is TGTGCCAGCACGGGGGGACAGTACTATGGCTACACCTTC. Translated, it gives CASTGGQYYGYTF.

V and J are TRBV6-6 and TRBJ2-1; 8 nucleotides line up with TRBD2. Germline V gene lookup returns CDR1 MNHNY and CDR2 SVGAGI (reference sequence). V lost 6 bases and J lost 6; bases outside the gene matches: 4. This CDR3 is built from 13 residues. CDR3 nucleotide sequence: TGTGCCAGCAGGGTAGCGGGAAGCAATGAGCAGTTCTTC. Its translation is CASRVAGSNEQFF.

V gene TRBV7-9 combines with J gene TRBJ1-4; D unclear. Germline loops: CDR1 SEHNR, CDR2 FQNEAQ (reference sequence). This CDR3 has 15 residues. Trimming left V 1 base short and J 2 bases short, with 8 bases between. The CDR3 sequence: CASSLGMWTNEKLFF. The CDR3, as DNA: TGTGCCAGCAGCTTAGGAATGTGGACTAATGAAAAACTGTTTTTT.

The chain couples TRBV9 to TRBJ1-1; maybe TRBD1 (6 bases). The germline V gene has CDR1 SGDLS and CDR2 YYNGEE. Trimming removed 4 bases at V and 5 bases at J, with 18 bases between. This CDR3 contains 15 residues. CDR3 loop: CASSTRVGGRTEAFF. The DNA of the CDR3 is TGTGCCAGCAGCACCCGGGTCGGGGGGCGAACTGAAGCTTTCTTT.

J is TRBJ2-3 and V is TRBV19, with D perhaps matching TRBD1 (6 bases). The germline V gene has CDR1 LNHDA and CDR2 SQIVND (reference sequence). The CDR3 consists of 16 residues. V lost 4 bases and J lost 6, with 20 bases in between. The CDR3 reads CASSREGELGWDTQYF. The CDR3 DNA reads TGTGCCAGTAGTAGAGAGGGGGAGCTCGGTTGGGATACGCAGTATTTT.

The chain employs TRBV2 and TRBJ1-3; no clear D. The CDR3 spans 15 residues. Per the germline V gene, CDR1 is SNHLY and CDR2 is FYNNEI. Trimming took 6 bases from V and 0 from J, leaving 12 bases between them. CDR3 loop: CASRDQRFSGNTIYF. The CDR3 DNA reads as TGTGCCAGCAGGGATCAGCGGTTCTCTGGAAACACCATATATTTT.

The DNA for the CDR3 is TGTGCCAGCACCCTCGGAGGGCGCGGGCAGAAGACCCAGTACTTC. This sequence encodes CASTLGGRGQKTQYF. This chain joins TRBV5-5 and TRBJ2-5; possible D gene TRBD2, 6 bases. V was cut by 6 bases and J by 6 bases, with 21 bases left in between. The CDR3 loop spans 15 amino acids. From germline, CDR1 is SGHKS and CDR2 YYEKEE (reference sequence).

The gene calls are TRBV6-2 or TRBV6-3 and TRBJ2-7; 10 bases are a match to TRBD2. Germline V gene data show CDR1 as MNHEY and CDR2 as SVGEGT. V lost 5 bases and J lost 0; bases outside the gene matches: 10. CDR3 length: 17 amino acids. In DNA, the CDR3 is TGTGCCAGCAGTCAGATTCGGACTAGCGGTAGCTCCTACGAGCAGTACTTC. This codes for CASSQIRTSGSSYEQYF.

V usage is TRBV5-5 and J usage is TRBJ2-7, with 12 bases identical to TRBD1. Unmatched junction bases numbered 8, after V lost 7 bases and J lost 6 bases. This CDR3 comprises 14 residues. CDR1 is SGHKS and CDR2 is YYEKEE in the germline V gene (reference sequence). CDR3 region: CASLRDRGPVEQYF. The CDR3 bases are TGTGCCAGCCTCCGGGACAGGGGGCCGGTCGAGCAGTACTTC.

V and J are TRBV18 and TRBJ2-5; D is unresolved. CDR3 length: 12 amino acids. Trimming pared 0 bases from V and 4 bases from J, leaving 3 bases between. From germline, CDR1 is KGHSH and CDR2 LQKENI. The CDR3 here is CASSPPLETQYF. The CDR3 bases are TGTGCCAGCTCACCACCCTTAGAGACCCAGTACTTC. Together with reference TRBV18 and TRBJ2-5, the CDR3 gives the full variable domain: NAGVMQNPRHLVRRRGQEARLRCSPMKGHSHVYWYRQLPEEGLKFMVYLQKENIIDESGMPKERFSAEFPKEGPSILRIQQVVRGDSAAYFCASSPPLETQYFGPGTRLLVL.

The chain uses TRBV12-3 or TRBV12-4 and TRBJ2-5, with D uncertain. This CDR3 has 12 amino acids. The V gene lost 0 bases and the J gene lost 7 bases, with 6 bases spanning the gap. The chain's CDR3 is CASSLAWGTQYF. CDR3 coding DNA: TGTGCCAGCAGTTTAGCATGGGGGACCCAGTACTTC.

This chain connects TRBV6-2 or TRBV6-3 to TRBJ2-3; 9 bases align to TRBD2. This CDR3 region has 16 residues. CDR1 is MNHEY and CDR2 is SVGEGT in the germline V gene. J lost 2 bases, V lost 1 base, and 4 bases had no gene match. The CDR3 region has the DNA TGTGCCAGCAGTTACTTAGCGGGGGCTATCACAGATACGCAGTATTTT. It is translated as CASSYLAGAITDTQYF.

The V call is TRBV4-3, the J call TRBJ2-1, with 11 bases that match TRBD2. J gave up 6 bases and V 2 bases, and 6 bases lay outside the gene matches. The CDR3 is made up of 16 amino acids. The germline gives CDR1 LGHNA, CDR2 YSLEER. Here the CDR3 reads CASSQFRTSGGNEQFF. CDR3 coding DNA: TGCGCCAGCAGCCAATTTCGAACTAGCGGGGGCAATGAGCAGTTCTTC.

The V and J genes are TRBV3-1 (or the pseudogene TRBV3-2) and TRBJ2-4, with D perhaps being TRBD1 or TRBD2 (6 bases each). CDR1 is LGHDT and CDR2 is YNNKEL in the germline V gene (reference sequence). V lost 0 bases, J lost 8 bases, and 11 bases lay in between. The CDR3 consists of 14 residues. The CDR3 here is CASSQEGRGDIQYF. The CDR3 coding sequence is TGTGCCAGCAGCCAAGAGGGAAGGGGGGACATTCAGTACTTC.

This clone was picked up one time. This rearrangement joins TRBV2 to TRBJ2-2; 10 bases fit TRBD2. The CDR3 loop spans 14 amino acids. The germline V gene has CDR1 SNHLY and CDR2 FYNNEI. J was trimmed by 1 base and V by 9 bases; bases with no gene match: 2. CDR3: CASEREGNTGELFF. CDR3 coding DNA: TGTGCCAGTGAGCGGGAGGGGAACACCGGGGAGCTGTTTTTT.

CDR3 protein: CASSQTSPGLDSYEQYF. In DNA, the CDR3 is TGCGCCAGCAGCCAAACCTCGCCGGGCCTAGACTCCTACGAGCAGTACTTC. This chain uses TRBV4-1 with TRBJ2-7; no definite D call. This CDR3 contains 17 residues. CDR1 is MGHRA and CDR2 is YSYEKL in the germline V gene. Trimming left V 2 bases short and J 0 bases short, with 17 bases between.

V gene TRBV9 combines with J gene TRBJ2-1; 8 bases agree with TRBD1. V trimming: 0 bases; J trimming: 5 bases; junction bases outside the gene matches: 7. This CDR3 comprises 16 residues. Looked up from germline, CDR1 is SGDLS and CDR2 is YYNGEE. Here the CDR3 reads CASSVGGQVTHNEQFF. The CDR3 DNA follows: TGTGCCAGCAGCGTAGGGGGACAGGTAACACACAATGAGCAGTTCTTC.

The chain uses TRBV7-9 and TRBJ2-3; D unclear. V shed 0 bases and J shed 4 bases, with 5 bases lying between them. CDR1 and CDR2 (germline): SEHNR, FQNEAQ (reference sequence). The length of the CDR3 is 13 residues. CDR3 sequence (DNA): TGTGCCAGCAGCTTAGCAGGGTCAGATACGCAGTATTTT. Amino acid sequence: CASSLAGSDTQYF. Supplemented by reference TRBV7-9 and TRBJ2-3, the full variable domain reads DTGVSQNPRHKITKRGQNVTFRCDPISEHNRLYWYRQTLGQGPEFLTYFQNEAQLEKSRLLSDRFSAERPKGSFSTLEIQRTEQGDSAMYLCASSLAGSDTQYFGPGTRLTVL.

The chain links TRBV18 to TRBJ1-3; D perhaps matches TRBD1 (5 bases). CDR1 is KGHSH and CDR2 is LQKENI in the germline V gene. CDR3 length: 15 residues. V lost 4 bases and J lost 4, with 14 bases in between. CDR3 amino acids: CASSRDLGSGNTIYF. For the CDR3, the DNA is TGTGCCAGCTCACGGGACCTGGGCTCGGGAAACACCATATATTTT.

The gene calls are TRBV7-8 and TRBJ2-7; no clear D gene. Germline V gives CDR1 SGHVS, CDR2 FQNEAQ. This CDR3 has 13 amino acids. Trimming removed 4 bases from V and 5 bases from J, with 12 bases in between. The CDR3 nucleotides read TGTGCCAGCAGCTCTAACAACCTGAACGAGCAGTACTTC. This sequence encodes CASSSNNLNEQYF.

This chain uses TRBV4-1 with TRBJ1-1, with 8 bases lining up with TRBD1. After removal of 3 bases from V and 8 bases from J, the junction contained 5 bases not matched to a gene. In germline, CDR1 is MGHRA, CDR2 YSYEKL. CDR3 length: 13 amino acids. The CDR3 DNA sequence: TGCGCCAGCAGCCAGGACGGACAGGGCGAAGCTTTCTTT. It encodes CASSQDGQGEAFF.

This chain links TRBV5-1 with TRBJ2-7; 7 bases are shared with TRBD1. The CDR3 contains 14 residues. Per the germline V gene, CDR1 is SGHRS and CDR2 is YFSETQ. V shed 2 bases and J 6 bases; nucleotides not matched to a gene: 8. For the CDR3, the DNA is TGCGCCAGCAGCTTAGAGGGGGCTCGTAGCGAGCAGTACTTC. Amino acid sequence: CASSLEGARSEQYF.